The TCR beta chain under discussion was sequenced for a study of blood T cell repertoires in COVID-19. Study information: COVID-19 samples collected from the United States, Italy and Spain covered acute and convalescent phases.

The germline CDR1 and CDR2 sequences are LGHDT and YNNKEL (reference sequence). CDR3 length: 15 residues. V dropped 1 base and J dropped 3; count of bases not matched to a gene: 5. Sequencing used immunoSEQ multiplex PCR; TCRdb keeps in-frame clones, though not all of them. The sample comprises a few hundred thousand clones, around 83% of which are singletons, and roughly 7% rests with the top ten. Sequences were obtained from peripheral blood. The V call is TRBV3-1 (or the pseudogene TRBV3-2), the J call TRBJ2-5, with 7 nucleotides matching TRBD2. The clonotype originates from a woman between 45 and 60 years old with acute or convalescent COVID-19. The CDR3 DNA reads as TGTGCCAGCAGCCAAGCGGTGGGGGGGGAAGAGACCCAGTACTTC. The encoded protein is CASSQAVGGEETQYF.